A selection of T cell receptor beta chains follows, all from one sample in a study of CD8 T cells in Susac syndrome. A single record per CDR3 protein comes from TCRdb applying MiXCR to the immunoSEQ multiplex PCR reads. The sample has around 130,000 distinct CDR3 sequences, around 95% seen once. The sequencing input was CD4+ T cells from PBMCs. These receptors came from a human donor with multiple sclerosis. The CDR3 runs from the conserved cysteine through the conserved F or W. The order of the fields is J gene, V gene, CDR3 length, clone size, D gene, CDR3 DNA, CDR3 protein. D genes are given only for firm matches. Where a row states a size, it is once, few, many or the class of an expanded clone; other rows omit it.

j_gene: TRBJ1-2
v_gene: TRBV13
len: 15
abundance: NA
d_gene: NA
CDR3nt: TGTGCCAGCAGCTTAGGGGGCCTCAACCCCTCTGGCTACACCTTC
CDR3aa: CASSLGGLNPSGYTF

j_gene: TRBJ2-3
v_gene: TRBV24-1
len: 11
abundance: NA
d_gene: NA
CDR3nt: TGTGCCACCAGTGCATTGGATACGCAGTATTTT
CDR3aa: CATSALDTQYF

j_gene: TRBJ2-1
v_gene: TRBV3-1
len: 11
abundance: NA
d_gene: NA
CDR3nt: TGTGCCAGCAGGTTCGGACAGATTACCTTCTTC
CDR3aa: CASRFGQITFF

j_gene: TRBJ2-7
v_gene: TRBV20-1
len: 15
abundance: NA
d_gene: TRBD1
CDR3nt: TGCAGTGCTAGAGATCCGAGCAGGGGGCCCTACGAGCAGTACTTC
CDR3aa: CSARDPSRGPYEQYF

j_gene: TRBJ1-1
v_gene: TRBV20-1
len: 15
abundance: NA
d_gene: NA
CDR3nt: TGCAGTGCTAGAACCTGGGCCAGGGGTTACACTGAAGCTTTCTTT
CDR3aa: CSARTWARGYTEAFF

j_gene: TRBJ1-5
v_gene: TRBV6-5
len: 18
abundance: NA
d_gene: NA
CDR3nt: TGTGCCAGCAGTTACTCGATTGGCAGCGACACTAGGGGACAGCCCCAGCATTTT
CDR3aa: CASSYSIGSDTRGQPQHF

j_gene: TRBJ2-7
v_gene: TRBV7-9
len: 17
abundance: NA
d_gene: TRBD2
CDR3nt: TGTGCCAGCAGCTTAGGGATATCTCCTAGCGGTCTGGGCGAGCAGTACTTC
CDR3aa: CASSLGISPSGLGEQYF

j_gene: TRBJ1-1
v_gene: TRBV29-1
len: 10
abundance: NA
d_gene: NA
CDR3nt: TGCAGCGTGATGAACACTGAAGCTTTCTTT
CDR3aa: CSVMNTEAFF

j_gene: TRBJ1-5
v_gene: TRBV3-1
len: 14
abundance: NA
d_gene: TRBD1
CDR3nt: TGTGCCAGCGGGACAGGGGGGAGCAATCAGCCCCAGCATTTT
CDR3aa: CASGTGGSNQPQHF

j_gene: TRBJ2-7
v_gene: TRBV20-1
len: 14
abundance: NA
d_gene: TRBD2
CDR3nt: TGCAGTGCTAGAAAGCCTAGCGGCTCCTACGAGCAGTACTTC
CDR3aa: CSARKPSGSYEQYF

j_gene: TRBJ1-4
v_gene: TRBV29-1
len: 15
abundance: NA
d_gene: NA
CDR3nt: TGCAGCGTTCGACCCGCGGTCGCTACTAATGAAAAACTGTTTTTT
CDR3aa: CSVRPAVATNEKLFF

j_gene: TRBJ2-1
v_gene: TRBV20-1
len: 13
abundance: once
d_gene: TRBD2
CDR3nt: TGCAGTGCCCAGCGGGGGGGCGTCTATGAGCAGTTCTTC
CDR3aa: CSAQRGGVYEQFF

j_gene: TRBJ2-1
v_gene: TRBV9
len: 14
abundance: NA
d_gene: TRBD2
CDR3nt: TGTGCCAGCAGCTATACTAGCGGGAGTGGTGAGCAGTTCTTC
CDR3aa: CASSYTSGSGEQFF

j_gene: TRBJ1-1
v_gene: TRBV29-1
len: 12
abundance: NA
d_gene: NA
CDR3nt: TGCAGCGTTGCTGAGGTGAACACTGAAGCTTTCTTT
CDR3aa: CSVAEVNTEAFF